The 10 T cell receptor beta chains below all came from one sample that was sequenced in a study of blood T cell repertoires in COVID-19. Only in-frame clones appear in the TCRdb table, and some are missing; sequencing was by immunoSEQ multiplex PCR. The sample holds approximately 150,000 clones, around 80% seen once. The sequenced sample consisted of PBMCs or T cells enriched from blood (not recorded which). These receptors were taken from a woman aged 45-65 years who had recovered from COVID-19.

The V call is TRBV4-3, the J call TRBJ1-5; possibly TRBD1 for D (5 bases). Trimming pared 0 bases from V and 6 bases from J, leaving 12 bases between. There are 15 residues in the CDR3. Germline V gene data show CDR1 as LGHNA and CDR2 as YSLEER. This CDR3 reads CASSQEGEGGQPQHF. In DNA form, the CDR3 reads TGCGCCAGCAGCCAAGAGGGGGAGGGAGGTCAGCCCCAGCATTTT.

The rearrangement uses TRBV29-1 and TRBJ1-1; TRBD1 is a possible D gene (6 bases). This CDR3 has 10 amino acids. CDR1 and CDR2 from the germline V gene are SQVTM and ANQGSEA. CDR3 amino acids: CSAGDTEAFF. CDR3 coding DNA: TGCAGTGCAGGGGACACTGAAGCTTTCTTT. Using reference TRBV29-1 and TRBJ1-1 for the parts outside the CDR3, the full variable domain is SAVISQKPSRDICQRGTSLTIQCQVDSQVTMMFWYRQQPGQSLTLIATANQGSEATYESGFVIDKFPISRPNLTFSTLTVSNMSPEDSSIYLCSAGDTEAFFGQGTRLTVV.

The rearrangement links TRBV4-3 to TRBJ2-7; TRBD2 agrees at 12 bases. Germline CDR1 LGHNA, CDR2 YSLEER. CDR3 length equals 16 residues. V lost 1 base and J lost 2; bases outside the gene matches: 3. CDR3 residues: CASSQVRTSGAYEQYF. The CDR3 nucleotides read TGCGCCAGCAGCCAAGTTAGGACTAGCGGGGCCTACGAGCAGTACTTC.

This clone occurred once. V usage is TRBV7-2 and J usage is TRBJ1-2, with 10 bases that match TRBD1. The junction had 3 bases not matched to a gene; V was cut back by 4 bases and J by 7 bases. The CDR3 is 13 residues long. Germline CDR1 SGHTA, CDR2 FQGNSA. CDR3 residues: CASSSWTGGGYTF. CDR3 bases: TGTGCCAGCAGCTCCTGGACAGGGGGTGGCTACACCTTC.

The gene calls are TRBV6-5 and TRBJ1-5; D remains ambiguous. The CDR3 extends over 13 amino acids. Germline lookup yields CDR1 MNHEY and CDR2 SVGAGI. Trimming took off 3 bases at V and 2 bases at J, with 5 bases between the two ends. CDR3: CASSYGGNQPQHF. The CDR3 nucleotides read TGTGCCAGCAGTTATGGAGGCAATCAGCCCCAGCATTTT.

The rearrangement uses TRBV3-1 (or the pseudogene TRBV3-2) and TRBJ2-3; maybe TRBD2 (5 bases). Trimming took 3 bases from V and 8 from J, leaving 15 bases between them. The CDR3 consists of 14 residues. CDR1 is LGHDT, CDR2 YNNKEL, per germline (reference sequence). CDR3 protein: CASSHPGRASTQYF. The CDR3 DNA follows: TGTGCCAGCAGCCACCCCGGGCGGGCAAGTACGCAGTATTTT.

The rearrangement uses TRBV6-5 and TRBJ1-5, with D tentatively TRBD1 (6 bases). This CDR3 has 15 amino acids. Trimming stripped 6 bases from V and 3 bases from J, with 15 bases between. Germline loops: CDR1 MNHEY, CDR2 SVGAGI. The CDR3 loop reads CASSWGGQSNQPQHF. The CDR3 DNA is TGTGCCAGCAGCTGGGGGGGGCAGTCCAATCAGCCCCAGCATTTT.

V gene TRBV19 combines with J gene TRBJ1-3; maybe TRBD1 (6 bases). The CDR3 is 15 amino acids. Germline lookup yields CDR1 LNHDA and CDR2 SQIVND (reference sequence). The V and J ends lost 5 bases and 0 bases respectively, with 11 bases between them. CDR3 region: CASSRPQGSGNTIYF. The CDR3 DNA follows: TGTGCCAGTAGTCGGCCACAGGGCTCTGGAAACACCATATATTTT.

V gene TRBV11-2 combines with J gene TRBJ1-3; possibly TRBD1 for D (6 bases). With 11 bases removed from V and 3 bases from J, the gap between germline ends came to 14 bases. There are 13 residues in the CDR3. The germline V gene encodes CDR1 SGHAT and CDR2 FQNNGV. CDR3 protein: CAGGQNGGNTIYF. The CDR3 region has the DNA TGTGCCGGGGGACAAAACGGTGGAAACACCATATATTTT.

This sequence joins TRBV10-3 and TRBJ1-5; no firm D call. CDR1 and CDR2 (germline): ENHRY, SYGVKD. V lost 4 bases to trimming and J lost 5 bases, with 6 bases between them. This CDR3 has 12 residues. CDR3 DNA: TGTGCCATCAGTGCGGCGGATCAGCCCCAGCATTTT. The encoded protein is CAISAADQPQHF.